Each of the 29 T cell receptor beta chains below was sequenced from the same sample in a study of beta chain features in type 1 diabetes. All of the isolated RNA was reverse transcribed, so expressed TCRB transcripts were sequenced. TCRdb's table, derived via immunoSEQ multiplex PCR, lists solely in-frame clones and lacks some. The sample consists of some 350,000 clones, about 10% of them appearing once. Study-wide results and caveats: The study found moderately but significantly shorter TCRB CDR3s in all four CD4+ subsets of Type 1 diabetes patients.

Antigens for these TCRs are unknown. The sequenced sample was central memory CD4+ T cells from blood. Receptors were obtained from a man younger than 40 with type 1 diabetes.

This clone was picked up a small number of times. V gene TRBV15 combines with J gene TRBJ2-6; no clear D. Trimming cost V 3 bases and J 1 base, with 4 bases left between them. CDR3 length: 14 amino acids. The germline gives CDR1 LNHNV, CDR2 YYDKDF (reference sequence). The CDR3 nucleotides read TGTGCCACCAGCAGGGGGTCTGGGGCCAACGTCCTGACTTTC. Its translation: CATSRGSGANVLTF.

This clone was detected a few times. The V gene is TRBV7-9, the J gene TRBJ1-3, with D possibly being TRBD1 (5 bases). The CDR3 has 16 amino acids. Trimming removed 5 bases from V and 0 bases from J, with 14 bases in between. The germline V gene has CDR1 SEHNR and CDR2 FQNEAQ (reference sequence). This CDR3 is CASSPPGRLSGNTIYF. Written as DNA, the CDR3 is TGTGCCAGCAGCCCACCGGGACGCCTCTCTGGAAACACCATATATTTT.

This clone has just a few counts. V and J are TRBV6-5 and TRBJ1-2; 9 bases match TRBD1. Germline assignment: CDR1 MNHEY and CDR2 SVGAGI. CDR3 length: 15 amino acids. J was trimmed by 7 bases and V by 0 bases; bases with no gene match: 6. The CDR3 spells CASSYSRGQGAGYTF. CDR3 coding DNA: TGTGCCAGCAGTTACTCGAGGGGACAGGGAGCTGGCTACACCTTC.

The rearrangement joins TRBV28 to TRBJ2-7, with 7 bases lining up with TRBD2. The germline V gene has CDR1 MDHEN and CDR2 SYDVKM. V gave up 6 bases and J gave up 5 bases; unmatched junction bases: 19. CDR3 length: 17 residues. The CDR3 DNA reads TGTGCCAGCAGACCCTCCGGCCGGTCCGCGGGAGTCAACGAGCAGTACTTC. This codes for CASRPSGRSAGVNEQYF.

This clone was detected ten times or more. The chain joins TRBV5-6 to TRBJ2-5; D may be TRBD2 (5 bases). The CDR3 totals 14 residues. Trimming stripped 0 bases from V and 4 bases from J, with 10 bases between. Germline V gene lookup returns CDR1 SGHDT and CDR2 YYEEEE. The CDR3 here is CASSLGVEGETQYF. In nucleotides, the CDR3 is TGTGCCAGCAGCTTGGGAGTAGAGGGAGAGACCCAGTACTTC.

This chain joins TRBV23-1 and TRBJ1-1; D call uncertain. TRBV23-1 is reported as an ORF; its role is uncertain. The CDR3 runs 17 residues. V was shortened by 2 bases and J by 1 base, with 17 bases between the two germline ends. CDR3 sequence reads: CASSQPEPVAENTEAFF. CDR3 in DNA: TGCGCCAGCAGTCAACCCGAACCAGTGGCGGAGAACACTGAAGCTTTCTTT.

The chain is built from TRBV6-5 and TRBJ2-5; D is tentatively TRBD1 or TRBD2 (5 bases each). Trimming left V 2 bases short and J 4 bases short, with 14 bases between. This CDR3 contains 15 residues. Germline values: CDR1 MNHEY, CDR2 SVGAGI. CDR3 nucleotides: TGTGCCAGCAGTTACGGGGCAGTGGGGAGAGAGACCCAGTACTTC. Protein sequence: CASSYGAVGRETQYF.

There are a few counts of this clone. The gene calls are TRBV5-1 and TRBJ1-2; 9 nucleotides line up with TRBD1. The CDR3 is made up of 15 amino acids. J gave up 10 bases and V 0 bases, and 10 bases lay outside the gene matches. Germline V gene lookup returns CDR1 SGHRS and CDR2 YFSETQ. Here the CDR3 reads CASSLGRTGVEDYTF. The CDR3 DNA is TGCGCCAGCAGCTTGGGGAGGACAGGGGTGGAGGACTACACCTTC.

The V gene is TRBV6-1, the J gene TRBJ2-5; TRBD1 matches 7 bases. The trim removed 2 bases at V and 1 base at J, leaving 4 bases unmatched. Germline V gene data show CDR1 as MNHNS and CDR2 as SASEGT. The CDR3 contains 15 residues. The CDR3 loop reads CASSEMTGTQETQYF. In DNA, the CDR3 is TGTGCCAGCAGTGAAATGACAGGGACCCAAGAGACCCAGTACTTC.

This clone was picked up a small number of times. The CDR3, as DNA: TGTGCCAGCACCCGAGGGGTAGGAGAGACCCAGTACTTC. It encodes CASTRGVGETQYF. This rearrangement joins TRBV7-9 to TRBJ2-5, with D possibly being TRBD1 or TRBD2 (5 bases each). The germline V gene encodes CDR1 SEHNR and CDR2 FQNEAQ (reference sequence). Trimming took off 7 bases at V and 4 bases at J, with 13 bases between the two ends. CDR3 length: 13 residues. Full variable domain (missing parts from reference TRBV7-9 and TRBJ2-5): DTGVSQNPRHKITKRGQNVTFRCDPISEHNRLYWYRQTLGQGPEFLTYFQNEAQLEKSRLLSDRFSAERPKGSFSTLEIQRTEQGDSAMYLCASTRGVGETQYFGPGTRLLVL.

This chain links TRBV28 with TRBJ1-1, with D perhaps matching TRBD1 (6 bases). The V end lost 2 bases, the J end lost 7 bases, and 8 bases lay between the germline ends. The length of the CDR3 is 12 residues. Germline V gene sequence: CDR1 MDHEN, CDR2 SYDVKM. In DNA form, the CDR3 reads TGTGCCAGCAGTTTACAGGGGATTGAAGCTTTCTTT. This codes for CASSLQGIEAFF.

The gene calls are TRBV10-3 and TRBJ2-7, with D perhaps TRBD1 (7 bases). V dropped 10 bases and J dropped 1 base, with 17 bases sitting between them. Germline V CDR1 and CDR2: ENHRY, SYGVKD. The CDR3 totals 14 residues. The CDR3 bases are TGTGCCACGGGACTCGGGACAGCTTCCTACGAGCAGTACTTC. The encoded protein is CATGLGTASYEQYF.

The sample holds a few counts of this clone. This chain uses TRBV7-9 with TRBJ1-2; tentatively, D is TRBD1 (6 bases). The CDR3 is made up of 14 amino acids. V dropped 1 base and J dropped 4 bases, with 10 bases sitting between them. Germline V lookup: CDR1 SEHNR, CDR2 FQNEAQ (reference sequence). CDR3 protein: CASSLDNRAYGYTF. DNA of the CDR3: TGTGCCAGCAGCTTAGATAACAGGGCCTATGGCTACACCTTC.

There are a few counts of this clone. The chain has TRBV28 and TRBJ1-5; TRBD1 matches at 10 bases. CDR1 and CDR2 from the germline V gene are MDHEN and SYDVKM. This CDR3 has 14 residues. The V gene end was trimmed by 7 bases and the J gene end by 7 bases; junction bases not matched to a gene: 7. CDR3 loop: CASTSGQGGQPQHF. The DNA for the CDR3 is TGTGCCAGCACCTCTGGACAGGGGGGACAGCCCCAGCATTTT.

This clone occurred a few times. The chain carries TRBV5-4 and TRBJ2-1; TRBD2 aligns across 7 bases. The J segment lost 5 bases and the V segment lost 2 bases, leaving 7 bases of the junction unmatched. The V gene's germline CDR1 is SGHNT and CDR2 YYREEE (reference sequence). The CDR3 consists of 15 residues. CDR3 nucleotides: TGTGCCAGCAGCTTAGGGAGACTAGCCAACAATGAGCAGTTCTTC. Protein product: CASSLGRLANNEQFF.

The chain uses TRBV6-6 and TRBJ1-5; no reliable D call. Germline CDR1 reads MNHNY; CDR2 reads SVGAGI (reference sequence). Trimming cost V 6 bases and J 13 bases, with 13 bases left between them. The CDR3 has 11 residues. CDR3 nucleotides: TGTGCCAGCAGGCAATCAGGACCTCAGCATTTT. Protein sequence: CASRQSGPQHF.

This clone was detected a few times. The CDR3 here is CASISGTMAQHF. In DNA, the CDR3 is TGTGCCAGCATTTCGGGTACAATGGCCCAGCATTTT. The rearrangement joins TRBV2 to TRBJ1-5; D remains ambiguous. CDR1 and CDR2 (germline): SNHLY, FYNNEI. This CDR3 contains 12 residues. V was clipped by 7 bases and J by 11 bases, with 15 bases between them.

This clone was counted at least ten times. The chain's CDR3 is CASSLPGQGAHEKLFF. In DNA, the CDR3 is TGTGCCAGCAGCTTACCCGGACAGGGGGCGCATGAAAAACTGTTTTTT. The chain couples TRBV5-4 to TRBJ1-4; 11 bases are shared with TRBD1. The CDR3 is 16 amino acids. Germline V gene sequence: CDR1 SGHNT, CDR2 YYREEE (reference sequence). J gave up 6 bases and V 2 bases, and 6 bases lay outside the gene matches.

This clone turned up a few times. Distinct nucleotide sequences in the sample also encode this CDR3. The V call is TRBV28, the J call TRBJ1-2; D is undetermined. CDR1 MDHEN and CDR2 SYDVKM come from the germline V gene. There are 11 residues in the CDR3. The V gene lost 4 bases and the J gene lost 2 bases, with 2 bases spanning the gap. CDR3 sequence: CASSSNYGYTF. The DNA of the CDR3 is TGTGCCAGCAGTTCGAACTATGGCTACACCTTC.

The V and J genes are TRBV6-6 and TRBJ1-5; D ambiguous. The germline V gene has CDR1 MNHNY and CDR2 SVGAGI (reference sequence). The V gene lost 5 bases and the J gene lost 7 bases, with 12 bases spanning the gap. The CDR3 consists of 13 residues. For the CDR3, the DNA is TGTGCCAGCAGTACCGTCGGGAGGCAGCCCCAGCATTTT. This encodes CASSTVGRQPQHF.

The rearrangement joins TRBV20-1 to TRBJ2-1; D not resolved. The germline CDR1 and CDR2 sequences are DFQATT and SNEGSKA (reference sequence). The CDR3 totals 11 residues. With 3 bases removed from V and 7 bases from J, the gap between germline ends came to 7 bases. DNA for the CDR3: TGCAGTGCTAGGCGTGGTAATGAGCAGTTCTTC. Encoded protein: CSARRGNEQFF.

The chain couples TRBV6-5 to TRBJ1-5; 9 nucleotides line up with TRBD1. The V gene's germline CDR1 is MNHEY and CDR2 SVGAGI. The CDR3 spans 15 residues. V lost 7 bases, J lost 5 bases, and 9 bases stayed unmatched. DNA of the CDR3: TGTGCCAGCACTGAGCCGGGACAGGGTTATCAGCCCCAGCATTTT. Translation gives CASTEPGQGYQPQHF.

This clone was detected ten times or more. This chain connects TRBV28 to TRBJ2-3; a possible D gene is TRBD2 (6 bases). The CDR3 loop spans 15 amino acids. Germline loops: CDR1 MDHEN, CDR2 SYDVKM. The V and J ends lost 5 bases and 6 bases respectively, with 18 bases between them. CDR3 region: CASSGRGWGSDTQYF. In nucleotides, the CDR3 is TGTGCCAGCAGTGGGCGGGGTTGGGGATCGGATACGCAGTATTTT.

The chain has TRBV7-2 and TRBJ2-3, with TRBD2 identical over 10 bases. V was clipped by 5 bases and J by 6 bases; unmatched bases: 11. In germline, CDR1 is SGHTA, CDR2 FQGNSA. The CDR3 contains 16 residues. The DNA of the CDR3 is TGTGCCAGCAGCGGGTCAGCGGGAGGGCGGCGGGATACGCAGTATTTT. Protein sequence: CASSGSAGGRRDTQYF.

This clone has a handful of counts. This CDR3 is CASSLVSGSEQPQHF. DNA for the CDR3: TGTGCCAGCAGCTTAGTATCGGGGTCGGAGCAGCCCCAGCATTTT. V usage is TRBV7-2 and J usage is TRBJ1-5, with D unresolved. V shed 1 base and J shed 7 bases, with 14 bases lying between them. CDR1 and CDR2 (germline): SGHTA, FQGNSA. The CDR3 is made up of 15 amino acids.

This chain connects TRBV28 to TRBJ2-7; 10 bases are a match to TRBD1. CDR1 and CDR2 from the germline V gene are MDHEN and SYDVKM. The CDR3 length is 15 residues. After removal of 5 bases from V and 3 bases from J, the junction contained 7 bases not matched to a gene. The CDR3 spells CASSEPGQGHYEQYF. Here the CDR3 DNA reads TGTGCCAGCAGTGAGCCGGGACAGGGGCACTACGAGCAGTACTTC.

This clone was recorded a few times. The chain uses TRBV5-1 and TRBJ2-7; 8 bases agree with TRBD1. The CDR3 loop spans 15 amino acids. Per germline, CDR1 SGHRS and CDR2 YFSETQ. The V and J ends lost 0 bases and 4 bases, in that order; junction bases with no gene match: 6. This chain's CDR3 is CASSLDQDRAYEQYF. In DNA form, the CDR3 reads TGCGCCAGCAGCTTGGATCAGGACAGGGCTTACGAGCAGTACTTC. The full variable domain, its missing parts supplied by reference TRBV5-1 and TRBJ2-7, is KAGVTQTPRYLIKTRGQQVTLSCSPISGHRSVSWYQQTPGQGLQFLFEYFSETQRNKGNFPGRFSGRQFSNSRSEMNVSTLELGDSALYLCASSLDQDRAYEQYFGPGTRLTVT.

This clone was observed a handful of times. Other DNA sequences within the sample encode an identical CDR3. The chain joins TRBV27 to TRBJ2-5; unclear D gene. This CDR3 is 13 amino acids long. Between the trimmed V and J ends, which lost 2 bases and 1 base, there was a span of 5 bases. Germline loops: CDR1 MNHEY, CDR2 SMNVEV (reference sequence). The CDR3 DNA sequence: TGTGCCAGCAGTTTAGGCCTCCAAGAGACCCAGTACTTC. Translated: CASSLGLQETQYF.

V usage is TRBV7-2 and J usage is TRBJ2-3, with 11 nucleotides matching TRBD1. V shed 4 bases, J shed 3 bases, and the junction held 3 bases outside the gene matches. The length of the CDR3 is 15 residues. Germline values: CDR1 SGHTA, CDR2 FQGNSA. The CDR3 sequence: CASSSGTGGTDTQYF. The CDR3 bases are TGTGCCAGCAGCTCCGGGACAGGGGGGACAGATACGCAGTATTTT.